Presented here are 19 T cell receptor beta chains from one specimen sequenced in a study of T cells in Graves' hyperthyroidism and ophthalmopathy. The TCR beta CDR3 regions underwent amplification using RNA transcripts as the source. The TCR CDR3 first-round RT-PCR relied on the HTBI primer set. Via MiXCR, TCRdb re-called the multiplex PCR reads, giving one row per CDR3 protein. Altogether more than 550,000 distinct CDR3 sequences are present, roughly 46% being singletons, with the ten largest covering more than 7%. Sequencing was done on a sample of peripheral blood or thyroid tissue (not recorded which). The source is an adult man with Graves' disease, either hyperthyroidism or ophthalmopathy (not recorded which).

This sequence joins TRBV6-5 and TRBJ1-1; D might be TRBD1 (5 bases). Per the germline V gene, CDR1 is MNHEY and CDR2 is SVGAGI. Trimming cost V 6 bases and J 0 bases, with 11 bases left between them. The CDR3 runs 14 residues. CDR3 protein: CASRRGPLNTEAFF. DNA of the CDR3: TGTGCCAGCAGAAGGGGACCGTTGAACACTGAAGCTTTCTTT.

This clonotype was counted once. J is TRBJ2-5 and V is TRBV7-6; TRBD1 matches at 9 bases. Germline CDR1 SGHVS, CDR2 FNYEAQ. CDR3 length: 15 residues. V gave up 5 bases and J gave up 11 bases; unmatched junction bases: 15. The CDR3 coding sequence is TGTGCCAGCAGCCCCGGGGACAGGGACACAGATACGCAGTACTTC. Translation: CASSPGDRDTDTQYF.

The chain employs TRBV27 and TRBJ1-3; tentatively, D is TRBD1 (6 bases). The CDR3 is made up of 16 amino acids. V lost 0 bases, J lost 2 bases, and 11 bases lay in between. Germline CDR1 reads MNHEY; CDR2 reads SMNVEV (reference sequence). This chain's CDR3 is CASSLSRTGTGNTIYF. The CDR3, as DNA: TGTGCCAGCAGTTTATCACGTACAGGGACTGGAAACACCATATATTTT.

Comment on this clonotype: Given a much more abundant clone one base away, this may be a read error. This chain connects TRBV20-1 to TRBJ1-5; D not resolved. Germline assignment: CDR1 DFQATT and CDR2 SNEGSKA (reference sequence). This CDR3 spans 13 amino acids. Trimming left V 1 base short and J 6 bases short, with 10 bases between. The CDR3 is CSARGGGRQPQHF. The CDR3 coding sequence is TGCAGTGCTAGAGGAGGAGGGCGTCAGCCCCAGCATTTT.

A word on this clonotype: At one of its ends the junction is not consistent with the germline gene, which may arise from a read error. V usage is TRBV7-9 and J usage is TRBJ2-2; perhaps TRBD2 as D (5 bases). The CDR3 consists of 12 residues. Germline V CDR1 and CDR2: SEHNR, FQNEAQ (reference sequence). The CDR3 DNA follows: TGTGCCAGCAGCCAGAGCGCCGGGAAGCTGTTTTTT. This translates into CASSQSAGKLFF.

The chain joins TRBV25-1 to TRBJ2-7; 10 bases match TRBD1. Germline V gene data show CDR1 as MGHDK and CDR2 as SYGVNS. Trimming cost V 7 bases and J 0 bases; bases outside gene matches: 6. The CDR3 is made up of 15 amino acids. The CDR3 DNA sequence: TGTGCCAGCAACCCTGGGACAGGGGTCTCCTACGAGCAGTACTTC. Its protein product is CASNPGTGVSYEQYF.

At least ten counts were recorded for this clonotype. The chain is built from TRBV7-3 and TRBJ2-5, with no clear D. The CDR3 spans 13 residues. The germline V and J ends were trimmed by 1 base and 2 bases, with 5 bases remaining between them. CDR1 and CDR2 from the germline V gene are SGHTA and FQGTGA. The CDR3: CASSLMSQETQYF. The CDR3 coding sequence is TGTGCCAGCAGCTTAATGTCTCAAGAGACCCAGTACTTC.

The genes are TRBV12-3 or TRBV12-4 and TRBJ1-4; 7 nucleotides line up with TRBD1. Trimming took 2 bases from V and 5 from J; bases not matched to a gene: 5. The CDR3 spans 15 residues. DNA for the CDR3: TGTGCCAGCAGTTTAAGTGGGACAGAGAATGAAAAACTGTTTTTT. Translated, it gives CASSLSGTENEKLFF.

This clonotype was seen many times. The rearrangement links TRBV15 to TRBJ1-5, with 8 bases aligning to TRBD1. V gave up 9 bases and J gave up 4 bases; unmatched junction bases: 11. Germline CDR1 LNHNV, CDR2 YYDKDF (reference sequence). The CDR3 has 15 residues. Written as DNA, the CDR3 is TGTGCCACTCTTTCCGGGACAGGCTTTAATCAGCCCCAGCATTTT. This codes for CATLSGTGFNQPQHF.

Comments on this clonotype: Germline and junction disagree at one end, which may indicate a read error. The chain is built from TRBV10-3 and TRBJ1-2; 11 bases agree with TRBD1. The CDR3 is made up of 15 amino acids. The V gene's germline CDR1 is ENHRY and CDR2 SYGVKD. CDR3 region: CASSSSRTGGLGYTF. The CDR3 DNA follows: TGTGCCAGCAGTTCCTCCCGGACAGGGGGCTTGGGCTACACCTTC.

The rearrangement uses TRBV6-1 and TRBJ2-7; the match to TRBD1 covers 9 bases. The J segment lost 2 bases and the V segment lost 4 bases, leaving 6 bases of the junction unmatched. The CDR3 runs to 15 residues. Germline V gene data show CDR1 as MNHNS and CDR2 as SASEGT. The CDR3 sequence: CASSVGTGRPYEQYF. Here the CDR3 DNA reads TGTGCCAGCAGTGTAGGGACAGGGCGACCCTACGAGCAGTACTTC.

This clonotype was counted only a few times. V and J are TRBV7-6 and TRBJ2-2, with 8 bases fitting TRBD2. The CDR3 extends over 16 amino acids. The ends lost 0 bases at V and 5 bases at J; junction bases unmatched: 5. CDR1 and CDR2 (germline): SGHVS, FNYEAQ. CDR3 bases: TGTGCCAGCAGCTTAGCCCGGGAGGGCCCAACCGGGGAGCTGTTTTTT. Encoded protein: CASSLAREGPTGELFF. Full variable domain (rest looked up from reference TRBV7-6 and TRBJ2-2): GAGVSQSPRYKVTKRGQDVALRCDPISGHVSLYWYRQALGQGPEFLTYFNYEAQQDKSGLPNDRFSAERPEGSISTLTIQRTEQRDSAMYRCASSLAREGPTGELFFGEGSRLTVL.

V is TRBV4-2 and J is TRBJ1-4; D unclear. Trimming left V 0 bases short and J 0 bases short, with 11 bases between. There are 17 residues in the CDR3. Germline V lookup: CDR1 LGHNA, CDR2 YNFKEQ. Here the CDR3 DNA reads TGTGCCAGCAGCCAAGAAGAGTGGGCGGCAACTAATGAAAAACTGTTTTTT. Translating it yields CASSQEEWAATNEKLFF.

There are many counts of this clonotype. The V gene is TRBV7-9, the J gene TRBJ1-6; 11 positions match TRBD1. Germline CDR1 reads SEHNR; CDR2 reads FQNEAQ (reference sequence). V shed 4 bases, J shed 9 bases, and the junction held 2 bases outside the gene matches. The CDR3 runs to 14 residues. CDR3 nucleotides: TGTGCCAGCAGCTCCGGACAGGGGGCTTCACCCCTCCACTTT. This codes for CASSSGQGASPLHF.

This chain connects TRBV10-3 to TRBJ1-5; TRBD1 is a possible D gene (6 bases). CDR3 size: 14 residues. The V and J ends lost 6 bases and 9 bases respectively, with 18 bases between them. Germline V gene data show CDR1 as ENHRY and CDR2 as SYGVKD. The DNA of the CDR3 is TGTGCCATCAGACCGGACAGCGCCGGGGGGCCCCAGCATTTT. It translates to CAIRPDSAGGPQHF.

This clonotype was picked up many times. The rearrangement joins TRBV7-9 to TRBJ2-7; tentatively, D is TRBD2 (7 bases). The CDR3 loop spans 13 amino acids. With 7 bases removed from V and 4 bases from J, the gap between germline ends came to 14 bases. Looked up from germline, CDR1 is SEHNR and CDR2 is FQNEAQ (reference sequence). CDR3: CASKVAGAYEQYF. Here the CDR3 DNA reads TGTGCCAGCAAGGTCGCGGGGGCGTACGAGCAGTACTTC.

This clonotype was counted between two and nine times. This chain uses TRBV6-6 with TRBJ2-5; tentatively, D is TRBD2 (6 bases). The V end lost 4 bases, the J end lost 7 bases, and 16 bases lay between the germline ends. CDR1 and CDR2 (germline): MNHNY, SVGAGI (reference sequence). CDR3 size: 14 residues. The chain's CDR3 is CASSSGGTGGTQYF. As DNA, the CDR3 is TGTGCCAGCAGTTCAGGCGGGACGGGTGGGACCCAGTACTTC.

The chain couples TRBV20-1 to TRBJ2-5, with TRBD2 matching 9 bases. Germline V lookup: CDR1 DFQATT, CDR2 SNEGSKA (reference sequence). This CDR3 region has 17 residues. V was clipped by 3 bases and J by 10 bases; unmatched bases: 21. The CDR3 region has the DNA TGCAGTGCTAGTATACCATCTCAAGCGGGAGGCTATCGGGGCCAGTACTTC. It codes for CSASIPSQAGGYRGQYF.

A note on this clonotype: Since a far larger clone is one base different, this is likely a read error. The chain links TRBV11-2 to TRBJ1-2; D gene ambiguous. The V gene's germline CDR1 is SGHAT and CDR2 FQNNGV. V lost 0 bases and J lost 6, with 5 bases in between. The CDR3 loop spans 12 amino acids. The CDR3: CASSLDGHGYTF. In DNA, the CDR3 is TGTGCCAGCAGCTTAGACGGCCATGGCTACACCTTC.